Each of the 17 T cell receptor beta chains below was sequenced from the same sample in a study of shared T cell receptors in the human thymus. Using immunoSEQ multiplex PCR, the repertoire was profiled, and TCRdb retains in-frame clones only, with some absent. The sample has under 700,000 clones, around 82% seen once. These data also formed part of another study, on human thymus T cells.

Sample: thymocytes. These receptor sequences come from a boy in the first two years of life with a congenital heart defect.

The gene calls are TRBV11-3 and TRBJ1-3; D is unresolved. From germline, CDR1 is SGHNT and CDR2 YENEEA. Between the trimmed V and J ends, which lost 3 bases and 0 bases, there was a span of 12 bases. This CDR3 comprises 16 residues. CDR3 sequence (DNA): TGTGCCAGCAGCTTTGGGCAGAAAGACTCTGGAAACACCATATATTTT. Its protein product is CASSFGQKDSGNTIYF.

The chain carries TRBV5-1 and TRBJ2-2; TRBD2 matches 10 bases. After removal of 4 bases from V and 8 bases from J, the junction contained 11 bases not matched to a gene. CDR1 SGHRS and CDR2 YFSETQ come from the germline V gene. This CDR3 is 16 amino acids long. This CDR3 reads CASSVASGSLGGELFF. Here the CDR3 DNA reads TGCGCCAGCAGCGTAGCTAGCGGGAGCTTAGGTGGGGAGCTGTTTTTT.

CDR3 sequence reads: CASSWGQGNYEQYF. Written as DNA, the CDR3 is TGTGCCAGCAGCTGGGGGCAGGGCAACTACGAGCAGTACTTC. The V gene is TRBV5-6, the J gene TRBJ2-7; TRBD1 is a possible D gene (6 bases). This CDR3 region has 14 residues. V was clipped by 3 bases and J by 3 bases, with 13 bases between them. CDR1 SGHDT and CDR2 YYEEEE come from the germline V gene.

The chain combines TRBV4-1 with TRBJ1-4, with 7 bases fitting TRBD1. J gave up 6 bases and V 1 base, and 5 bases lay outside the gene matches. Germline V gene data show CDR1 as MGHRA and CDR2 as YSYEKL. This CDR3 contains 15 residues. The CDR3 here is CASSQGGTVYEKLFF. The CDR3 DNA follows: TGCGCCAGCAGCCAAGGTGGGACAGTATATGAAAAACTGTTTTTT.

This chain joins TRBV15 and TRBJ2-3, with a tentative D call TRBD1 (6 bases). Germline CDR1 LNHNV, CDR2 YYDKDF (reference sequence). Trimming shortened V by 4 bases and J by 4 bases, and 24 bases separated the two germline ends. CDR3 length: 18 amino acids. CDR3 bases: TGTGCCACCAGCAAGAGGTCGGCGTCAGGGGTCATGGCAGATACGCAGTATTTT. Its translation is CATSKRSASGVMADTQYF.

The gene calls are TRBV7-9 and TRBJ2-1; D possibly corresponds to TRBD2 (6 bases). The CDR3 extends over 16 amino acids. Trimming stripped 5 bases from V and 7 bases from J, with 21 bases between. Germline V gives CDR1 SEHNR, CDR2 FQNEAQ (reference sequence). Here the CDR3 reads CASSPNLGVGGNEQFF. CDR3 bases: TGTGCCAGCAGCCCTAACTTGGGGGTTGGGGGGAATGAGCAGTTCTTC.

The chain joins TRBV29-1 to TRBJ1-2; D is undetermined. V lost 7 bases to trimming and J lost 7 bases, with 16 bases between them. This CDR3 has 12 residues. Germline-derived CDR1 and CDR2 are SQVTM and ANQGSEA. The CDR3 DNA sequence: TGCAGCGCTCGCACATCCGAACCTGGCTACACCTTC. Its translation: CSARTSEPGYTF.

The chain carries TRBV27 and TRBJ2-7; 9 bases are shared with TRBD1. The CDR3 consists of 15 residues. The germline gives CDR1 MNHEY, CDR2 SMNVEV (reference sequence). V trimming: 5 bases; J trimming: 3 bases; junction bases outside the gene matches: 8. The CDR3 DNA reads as TGTGCCAGCAGTCCCCGGGACAGGGAATGCTACGAGCAGTACTTC. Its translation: CASSPRDRECYEQYF.

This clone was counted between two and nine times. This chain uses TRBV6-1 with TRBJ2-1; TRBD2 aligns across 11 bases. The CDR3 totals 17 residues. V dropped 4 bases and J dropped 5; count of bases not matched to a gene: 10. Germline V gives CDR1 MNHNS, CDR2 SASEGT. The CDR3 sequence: CASSGCLAGGPHNEQFF. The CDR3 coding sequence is TGTGCCAGCAGTGGCTGTTTAGCGGGAGGGCCCCACAATGAGCAGTTCTTC.

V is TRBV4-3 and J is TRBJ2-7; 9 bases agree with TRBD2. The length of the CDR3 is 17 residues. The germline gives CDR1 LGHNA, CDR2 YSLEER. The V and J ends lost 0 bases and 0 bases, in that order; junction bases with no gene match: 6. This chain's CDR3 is CASSQDASGTGSYEQYF. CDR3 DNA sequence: TGCGCCAGCAGCCAAGATGCTAGCGGGACGGGCTCCTACGAGCAGTACTTC.

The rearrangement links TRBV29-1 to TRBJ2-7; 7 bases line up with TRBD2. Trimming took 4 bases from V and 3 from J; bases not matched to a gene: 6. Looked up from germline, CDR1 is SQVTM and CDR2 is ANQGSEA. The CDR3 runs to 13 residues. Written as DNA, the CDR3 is TGCAGCGTTGTGAGCGGGACGAACTACGAGCAGTACTTC. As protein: CSVVSGTNYEQYF.

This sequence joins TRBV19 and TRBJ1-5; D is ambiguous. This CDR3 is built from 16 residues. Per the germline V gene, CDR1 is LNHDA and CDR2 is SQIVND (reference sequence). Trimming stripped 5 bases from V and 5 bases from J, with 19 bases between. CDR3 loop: CASSPTEERPYQPQHF. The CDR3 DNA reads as TGTGCCAGTAGTCCCACCGAGGAGCGGCCATATCAGCCCCAGCATTTT.

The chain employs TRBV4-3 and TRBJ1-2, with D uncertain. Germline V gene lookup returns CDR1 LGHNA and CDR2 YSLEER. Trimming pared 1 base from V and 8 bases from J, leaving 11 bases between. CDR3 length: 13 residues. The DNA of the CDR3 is TGCGCCAGCAGCCAAGCAGGCCCCTACGGCTACACCTTC. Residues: CASSQAGPYGYTF.

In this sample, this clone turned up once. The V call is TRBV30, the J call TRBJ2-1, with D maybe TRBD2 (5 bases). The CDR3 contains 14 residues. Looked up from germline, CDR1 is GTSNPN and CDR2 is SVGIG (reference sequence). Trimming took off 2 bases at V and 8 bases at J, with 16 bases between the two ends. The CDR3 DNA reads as TGTGCCTGGAGTAGGAGCGGCGGTGGGCATGAGCAGTTCTTC. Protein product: CAWSRSGGGHEQFF.

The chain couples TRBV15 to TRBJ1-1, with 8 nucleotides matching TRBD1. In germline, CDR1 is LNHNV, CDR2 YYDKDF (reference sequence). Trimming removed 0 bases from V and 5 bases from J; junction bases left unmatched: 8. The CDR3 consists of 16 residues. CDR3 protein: CATSRDLDRDLTEAFF. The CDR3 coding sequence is TGTGCCACCAGCAGAGATCTGGACAGGGATCTGACTGAAGCTTTCTTT. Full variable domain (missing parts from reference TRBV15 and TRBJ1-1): DAMVIQNPRYQVTQFGKPVTLSCSQTLNHNVMYWYQQKSSQAPKLLFHYYDKDFNNEADTPDNFQSRRPNTSFCFLDIRSPGLGDTAMYLCATSRDLDRDLTEAFFGQGTRLTVV.

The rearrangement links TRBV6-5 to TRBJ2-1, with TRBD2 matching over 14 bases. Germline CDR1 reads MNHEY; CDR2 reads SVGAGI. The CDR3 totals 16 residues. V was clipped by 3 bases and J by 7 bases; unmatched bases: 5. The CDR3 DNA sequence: TGTGCCAGCAGTTATTCCGGGACTAGCGGGAGTAATGAGCAGTTCTTC. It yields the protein CASSYSGTSGSNEQFF.

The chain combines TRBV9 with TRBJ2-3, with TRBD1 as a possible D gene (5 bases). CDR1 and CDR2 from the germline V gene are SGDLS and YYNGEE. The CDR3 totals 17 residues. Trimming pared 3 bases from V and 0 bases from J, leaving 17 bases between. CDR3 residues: CASSARPVDTSTDTQYF. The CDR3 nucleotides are TGTGCCAGCAGCGCCCGCCCGGTGGACACTAGCACAGATACGCAGTATTTT.